The clone carrying this T cell receptor beta chain was recorded once. The sample belongs to a study of blood T cell repertoires in COVID-19. The CDR3 spans 16 residues. Germline loops: CDR1 SGDLS, CDR2 YYNGEE. Trimming pared 0 bases from V and 3 bases from J, leaving 10 bases between. Per the original methods: It was from reference gene primer amplification that nucleated cell counts were estimated. TCRdb keeps only in-frame clones here, not all; method: immunoSEQ multiplex PCR. V and J calls and clone size are those listed in that table; D and trimming were worked out from the DNA. The sample records 200,000 to 300,000 clones, around four fifths being singletons.

The rearrangement joins TRBV9 to TRBJ1-6; the D is unclear. The TCR sequence derives from a man aged 60-69 years with acute or convalescent COVID-19. The sequencing sample was made of peripheral blood. In DNA, the CDR3 is TGTGCCAGCAGCGTAGAGGAGCGGCTCTATAATTCACCCCTCCACTTT. It is translated as CASSVEERLYNSPLHF. The full variable domain, its missing parts supplied by reference TRBV9 and TRBJ1-6, is DSGVTQTPKHLITATGQRVTLRCSPRSGDLSVYWYQQSLDQGLQFLIQYYNGEERAKGNILERFSAQQFPDLHSELNLSSLELGDSALYFCASSVEERLYNSPLHFGNGTRLTVT.